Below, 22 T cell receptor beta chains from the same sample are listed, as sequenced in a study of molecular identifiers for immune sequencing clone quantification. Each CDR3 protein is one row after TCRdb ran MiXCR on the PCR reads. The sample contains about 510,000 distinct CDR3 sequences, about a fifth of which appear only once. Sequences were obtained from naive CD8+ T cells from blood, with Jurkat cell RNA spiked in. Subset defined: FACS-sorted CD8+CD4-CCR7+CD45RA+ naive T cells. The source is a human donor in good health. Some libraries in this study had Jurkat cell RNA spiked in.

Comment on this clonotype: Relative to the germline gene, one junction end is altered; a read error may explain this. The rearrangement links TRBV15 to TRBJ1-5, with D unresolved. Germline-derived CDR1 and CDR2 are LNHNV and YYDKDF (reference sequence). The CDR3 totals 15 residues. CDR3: CATNRDHMSNQPQHF. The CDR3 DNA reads TGTGCCACCAACAGAGATCACATGAGCAATCAGCCCCAGCATTTT.

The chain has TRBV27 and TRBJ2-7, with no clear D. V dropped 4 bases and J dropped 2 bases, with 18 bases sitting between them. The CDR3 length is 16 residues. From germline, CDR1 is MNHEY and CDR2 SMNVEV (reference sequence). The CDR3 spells CASSSIGSWHTYEQYF. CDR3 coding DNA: TGTGCCAGCAGTTCAATAGGGTCGTGGCACACCTACGAGCAGTACTTC.

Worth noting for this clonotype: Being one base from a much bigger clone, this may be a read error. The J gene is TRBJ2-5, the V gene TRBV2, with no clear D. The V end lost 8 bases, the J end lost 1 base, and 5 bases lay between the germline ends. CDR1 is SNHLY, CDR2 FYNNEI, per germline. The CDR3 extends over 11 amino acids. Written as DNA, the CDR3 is TGTGCCAGCGGTGTCCAAGAGACCCAGTACTTC. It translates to CASGVQETQYF.

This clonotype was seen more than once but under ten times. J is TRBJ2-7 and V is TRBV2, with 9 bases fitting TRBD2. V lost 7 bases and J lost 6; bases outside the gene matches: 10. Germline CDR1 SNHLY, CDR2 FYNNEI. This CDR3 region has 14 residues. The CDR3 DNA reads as TGTGCCAGCATGGCGGCGGGAGGGAGTCTCGAGCAGTACTTC. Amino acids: CASMAAGGSLEQYF.

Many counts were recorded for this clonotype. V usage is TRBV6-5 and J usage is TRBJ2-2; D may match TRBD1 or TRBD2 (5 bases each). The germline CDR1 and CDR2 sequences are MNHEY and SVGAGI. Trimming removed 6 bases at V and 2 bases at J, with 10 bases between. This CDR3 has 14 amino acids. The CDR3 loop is CASRYGANTGELFF. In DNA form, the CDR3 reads TGTGCCAGCAGATACGGGGCCAACACCGGGGAGCTGTTTTTT.

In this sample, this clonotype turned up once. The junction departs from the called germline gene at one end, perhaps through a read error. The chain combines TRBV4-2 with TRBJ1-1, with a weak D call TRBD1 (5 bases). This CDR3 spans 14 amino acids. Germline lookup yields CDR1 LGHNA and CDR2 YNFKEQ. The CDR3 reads CVSRPGGGYTEAFF. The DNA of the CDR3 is TGTGTCAGCAGACCCGGGGGAGGGTACACTGAAGCCTTCTTT.

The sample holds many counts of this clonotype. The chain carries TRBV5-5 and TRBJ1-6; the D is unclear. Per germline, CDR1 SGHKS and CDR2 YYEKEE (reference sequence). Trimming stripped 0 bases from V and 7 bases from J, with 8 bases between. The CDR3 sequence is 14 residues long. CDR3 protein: CASSLDGGNSPLHF. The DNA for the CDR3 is TGTGCCAGCAGCTTGGACGGAGGAAATTCACCCCTCCACTTT.

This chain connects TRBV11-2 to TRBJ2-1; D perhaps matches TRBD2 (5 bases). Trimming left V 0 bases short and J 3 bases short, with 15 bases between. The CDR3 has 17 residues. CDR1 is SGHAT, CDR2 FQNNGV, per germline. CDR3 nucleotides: TGTGCCAGCAGCTTAGAGGCGGGTCCACGTAGCTACAATGAGCAGTTCTTC. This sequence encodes CASSLEAGPRSYNEQFF.

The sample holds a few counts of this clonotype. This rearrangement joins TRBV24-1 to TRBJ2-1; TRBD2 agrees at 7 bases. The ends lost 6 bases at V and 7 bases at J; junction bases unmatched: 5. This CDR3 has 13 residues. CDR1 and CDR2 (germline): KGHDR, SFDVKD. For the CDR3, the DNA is TGTGCCACCAGTATTGCTAGCGGAAATGAGCAGTTCTTC. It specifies CATSIASGNEQFF.

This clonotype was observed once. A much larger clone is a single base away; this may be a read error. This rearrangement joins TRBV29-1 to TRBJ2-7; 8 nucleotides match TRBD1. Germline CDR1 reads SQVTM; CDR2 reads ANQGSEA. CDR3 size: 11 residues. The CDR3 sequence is CSVQGAHEKYF. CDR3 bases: TGCAGCGTGCAGGGGGCTCACGAGAAGTACTTC.

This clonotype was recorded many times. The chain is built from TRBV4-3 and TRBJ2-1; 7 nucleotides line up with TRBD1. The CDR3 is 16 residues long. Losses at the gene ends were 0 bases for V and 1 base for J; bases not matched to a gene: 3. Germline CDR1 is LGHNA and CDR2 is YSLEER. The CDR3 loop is CASSQDLQGSYNEQFF. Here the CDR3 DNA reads TGCGCCAGCAGCCAAGATCTACAGGGGTCCTACAATGAGCAGTTCTTC.

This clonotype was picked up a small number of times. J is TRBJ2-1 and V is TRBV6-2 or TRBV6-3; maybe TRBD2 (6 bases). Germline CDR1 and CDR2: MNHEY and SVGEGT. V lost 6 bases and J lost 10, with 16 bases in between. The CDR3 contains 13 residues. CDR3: CASRYVEGGEQFF. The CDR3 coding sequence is TGTGCCAGCAGATATGTGGAGGGAGGCGAGCAGTTCTTC.

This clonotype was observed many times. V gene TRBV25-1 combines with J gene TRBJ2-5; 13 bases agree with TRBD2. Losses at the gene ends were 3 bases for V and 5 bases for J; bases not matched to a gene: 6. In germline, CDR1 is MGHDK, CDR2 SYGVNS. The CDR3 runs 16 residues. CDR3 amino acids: CASSDGLAGVGETQYF. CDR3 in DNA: TGTGCCAGCAGTGACGGACTAGCGGGAGTCGGGGAGACCCAGTACTTC.

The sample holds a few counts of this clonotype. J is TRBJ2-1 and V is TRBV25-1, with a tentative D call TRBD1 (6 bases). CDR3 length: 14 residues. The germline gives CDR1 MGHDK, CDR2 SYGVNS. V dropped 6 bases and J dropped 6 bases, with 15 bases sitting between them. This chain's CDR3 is CASRKGHGGNEQFF. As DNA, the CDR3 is TGTGCCAGCAGGAAGGGACACGGAGGCAATGAGCAGTTCTTC.

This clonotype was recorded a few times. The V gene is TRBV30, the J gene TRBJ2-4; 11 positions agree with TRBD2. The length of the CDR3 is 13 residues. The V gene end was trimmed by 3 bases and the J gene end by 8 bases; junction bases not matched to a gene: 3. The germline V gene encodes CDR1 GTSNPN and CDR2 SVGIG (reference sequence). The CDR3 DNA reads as TGTGCCTGGAGCACTAGCGGGGGTTACATTCAGTACTTC. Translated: CAWSTSGGYIQYF.

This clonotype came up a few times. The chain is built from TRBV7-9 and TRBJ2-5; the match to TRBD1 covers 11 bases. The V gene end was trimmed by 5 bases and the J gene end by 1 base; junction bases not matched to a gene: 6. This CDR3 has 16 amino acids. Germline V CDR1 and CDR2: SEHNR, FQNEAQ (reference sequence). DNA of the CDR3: TGTGCCAGCAGCCTATGGACAGGGGGCATCCAAGAGACCCAGTACTTC. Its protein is CASSLWTGGIQETQYF.

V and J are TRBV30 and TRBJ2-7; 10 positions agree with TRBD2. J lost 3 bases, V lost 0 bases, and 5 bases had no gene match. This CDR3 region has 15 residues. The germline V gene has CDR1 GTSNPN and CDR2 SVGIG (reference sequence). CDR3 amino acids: CAWSVVLAGHYEQYF. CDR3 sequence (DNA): TGTGCCTGGAGTGTAGTACTAGCGGGGCACTACGAGCAGTACTTC.

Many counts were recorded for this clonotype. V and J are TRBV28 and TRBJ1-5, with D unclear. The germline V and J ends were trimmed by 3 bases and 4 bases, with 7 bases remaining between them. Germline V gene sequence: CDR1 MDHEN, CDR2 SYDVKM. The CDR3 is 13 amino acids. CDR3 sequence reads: CASSFHSNQPQHF. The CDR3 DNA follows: TGTGCCAGCAGTTTTCACAGTAATCAGCCCCAGCATTTT.

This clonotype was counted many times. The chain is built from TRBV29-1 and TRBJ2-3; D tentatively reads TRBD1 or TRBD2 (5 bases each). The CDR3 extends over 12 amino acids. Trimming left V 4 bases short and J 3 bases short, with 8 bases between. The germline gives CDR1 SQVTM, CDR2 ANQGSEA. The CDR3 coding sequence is TGCAGCGTTGTGGGGGAGACAGATACGCAGTATTTT. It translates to CSVVGETDTQYF.

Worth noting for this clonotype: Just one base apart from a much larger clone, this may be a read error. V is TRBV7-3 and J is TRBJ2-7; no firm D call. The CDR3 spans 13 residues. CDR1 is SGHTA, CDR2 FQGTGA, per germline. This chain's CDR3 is CASSLNSAYERYF. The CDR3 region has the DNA TGTGCCAGCAGCTTAAATTCCGCCTACGAGCGGTACTTC.

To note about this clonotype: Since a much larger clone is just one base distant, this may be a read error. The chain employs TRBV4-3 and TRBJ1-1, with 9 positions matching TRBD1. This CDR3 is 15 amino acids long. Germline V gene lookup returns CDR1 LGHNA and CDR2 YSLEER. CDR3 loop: CASSPPGQGGTEASF. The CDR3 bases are TGCGCCAGCAGCCCACCGGGACAGGGAGGCACTGAAGCTTCCTTT.

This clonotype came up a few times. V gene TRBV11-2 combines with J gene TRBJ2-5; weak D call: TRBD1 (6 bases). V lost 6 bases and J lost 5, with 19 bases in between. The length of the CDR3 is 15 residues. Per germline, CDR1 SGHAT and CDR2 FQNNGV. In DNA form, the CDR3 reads TGTGCCAGCAGGGCTGGGGCAGGGGATTGGGAGACCCAGTACTTC. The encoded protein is CASRAGAGDWETQYF.